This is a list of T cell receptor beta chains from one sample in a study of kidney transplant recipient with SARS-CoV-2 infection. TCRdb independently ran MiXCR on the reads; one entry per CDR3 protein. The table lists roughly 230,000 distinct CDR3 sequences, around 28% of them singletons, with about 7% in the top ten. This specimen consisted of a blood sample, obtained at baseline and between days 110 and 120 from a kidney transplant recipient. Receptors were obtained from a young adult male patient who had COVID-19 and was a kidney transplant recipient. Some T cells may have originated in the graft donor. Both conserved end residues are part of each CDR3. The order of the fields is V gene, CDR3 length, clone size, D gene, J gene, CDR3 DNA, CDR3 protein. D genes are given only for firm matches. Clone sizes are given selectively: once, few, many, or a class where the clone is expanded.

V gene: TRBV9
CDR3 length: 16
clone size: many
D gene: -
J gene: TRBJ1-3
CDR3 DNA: TGTGCCAGCAGCAGCGGGCTCCGCGAAGCTGGAAACACCATATATTTT
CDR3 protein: CASSSGLREAGNTIYF

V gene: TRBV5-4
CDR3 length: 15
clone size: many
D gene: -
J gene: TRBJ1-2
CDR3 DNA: TGTGCCAGCAGCTTGGCCGGAGGAGGGGCGTATGGCTACACCTTC
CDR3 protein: CASSLAGGGAYGYTF

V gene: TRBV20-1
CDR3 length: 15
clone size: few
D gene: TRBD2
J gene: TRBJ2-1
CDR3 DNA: TGCAGTGCTAAATTACTAGCGGGAGTTTTTGATGAGCAGTTCTTC
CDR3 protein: CSAKLLAGVFDEQFF

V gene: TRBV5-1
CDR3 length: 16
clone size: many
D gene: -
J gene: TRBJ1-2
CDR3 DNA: TGCGCCAGCGACGACCCATCGGTTCGAAAGACCTATGGCTACACCTTC
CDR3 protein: CASDDPSVRKTYGYTF

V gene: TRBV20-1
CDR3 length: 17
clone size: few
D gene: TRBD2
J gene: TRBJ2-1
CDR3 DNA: TGCAGTGCCCCGGATCTAGCGGGAGGGAGCTCCTACAATGAGCAGTTCTTC
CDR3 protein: CSAPDLAGGSSYNEQFF

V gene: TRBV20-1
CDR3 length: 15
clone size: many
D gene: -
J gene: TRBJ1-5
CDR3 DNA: TGCAGTGCTAGAGATATAGGGGTGGACAATCAGCCCCAGCATTTT
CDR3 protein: CSARDIGVDNQPQHF

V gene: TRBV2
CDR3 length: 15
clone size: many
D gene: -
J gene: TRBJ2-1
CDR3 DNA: TGTGCCAGCAGTGAATTGGGCGGTGCCTACAATGAGCAGTTCTTC
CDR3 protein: CASSELGGAYNEQFF

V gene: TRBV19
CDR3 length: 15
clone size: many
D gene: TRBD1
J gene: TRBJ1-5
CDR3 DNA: TGTGCCAGTACTCCGGACAGGGCAGGCAATCAGCCCCAGCATTTT
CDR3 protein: CASTPDRAGNQPQHF

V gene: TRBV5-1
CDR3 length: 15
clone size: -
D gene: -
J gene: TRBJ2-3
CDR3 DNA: TGCGCCAGCAGCACCCAGGGGAGGGGCACAGATACGCAGTATTTT
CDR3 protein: CASSTQGRGTDTQYF

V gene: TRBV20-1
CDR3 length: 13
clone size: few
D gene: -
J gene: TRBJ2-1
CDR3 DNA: TGCAGTGCTAGGCCGACTAGGCCCAATGAGCAGTTCTTC
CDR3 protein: CSARPTRPNEQFF

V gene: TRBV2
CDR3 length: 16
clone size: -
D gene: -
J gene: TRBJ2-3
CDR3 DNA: TGTGCCAGCAGTCCTGGACTTCCTCTCGGCACAGATACGCAGTATTTT
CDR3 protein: CASSPGLPLGTDTQYF

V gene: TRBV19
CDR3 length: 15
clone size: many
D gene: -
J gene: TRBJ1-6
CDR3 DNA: TGTGCCAGTAGTATAGCAGGGGAATCGGGTTCACCCCTCCACTTT
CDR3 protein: CASSIAGESGSPLHF

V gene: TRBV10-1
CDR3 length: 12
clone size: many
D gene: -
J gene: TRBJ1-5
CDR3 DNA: TGCGCCAGCAGTGATAACAATCAGCCCCAGCATTTT
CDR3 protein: CASSDNNQPQHF

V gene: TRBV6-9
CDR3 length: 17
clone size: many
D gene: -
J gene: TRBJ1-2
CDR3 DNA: TGTGCCAGCAGTCTTTCGACGCCTTACGGAAAGACCTATGGCTACACCTTC
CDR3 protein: CASSLSTPYGKTYGYTF

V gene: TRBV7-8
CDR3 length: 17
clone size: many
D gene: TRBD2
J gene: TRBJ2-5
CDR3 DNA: TGTGCCAGCAGCTTCCCCTATAGCGGGAGGGCCCGGGAGACCCAGTACTTC
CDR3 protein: CASSFPYSGRARETQYF

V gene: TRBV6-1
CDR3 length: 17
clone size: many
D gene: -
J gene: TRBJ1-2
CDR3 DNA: TGTGCCAGCAGTCATGAAAGGGAATGTAGAAAGACCTATGGCTACACCTTC
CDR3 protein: CASSHERECRKTYGYTF

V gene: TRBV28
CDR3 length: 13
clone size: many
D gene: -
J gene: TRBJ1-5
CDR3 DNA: TGTGCCAGCAGTTTCAGATACAATCAGCCCCAGCATTTT
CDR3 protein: CASSFRYNQPQHF

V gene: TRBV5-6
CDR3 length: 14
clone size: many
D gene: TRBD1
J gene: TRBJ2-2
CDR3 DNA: TGTGCCAGCAGCTTTCCGGGACAGACCGGGGAGCTGTTTTTT
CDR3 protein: CASSFPGQTGELFF

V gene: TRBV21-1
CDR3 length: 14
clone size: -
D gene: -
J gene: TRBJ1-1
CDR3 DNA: TGTGCCAGCTCCCCAATGGTACTGGGGACTGAAGCTTTCTTT
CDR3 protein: CASSPMVLGTEAFF

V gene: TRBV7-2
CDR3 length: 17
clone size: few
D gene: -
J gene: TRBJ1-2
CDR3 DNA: TGTGCCAGCAGCCCAATATGCAGAGACGGAAAGACCTATGGCTACACCTTC
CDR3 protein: CASSPICRDGKTYGYTF

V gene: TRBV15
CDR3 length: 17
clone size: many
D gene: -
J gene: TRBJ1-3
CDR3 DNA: TGTGCCACCAGCAGAGAGGGCACTAGGGCCTCTGGAAACACCATATATTTT
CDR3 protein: CATSREGTRASGNTIYF

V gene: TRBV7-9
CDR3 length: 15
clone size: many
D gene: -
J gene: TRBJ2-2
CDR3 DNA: TGTGCCAGCAGCTTAGTACAGGGGAACACCGGGGAGCTGTTTTTT
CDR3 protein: CASSLVQGNTGELFF

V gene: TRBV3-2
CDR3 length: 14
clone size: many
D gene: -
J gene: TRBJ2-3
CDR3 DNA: TGTGCCAGCGCCCAGCGGGAGGGCGCAGATACGCAGTATTTT
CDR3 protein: CASAQREGADTQYF

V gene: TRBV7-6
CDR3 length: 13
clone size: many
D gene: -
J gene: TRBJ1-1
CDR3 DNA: TGTGCCAGCAGCTCCGGACAGAACACTGAAGCTTTCTTT
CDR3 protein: CASSSGQNTEAFF

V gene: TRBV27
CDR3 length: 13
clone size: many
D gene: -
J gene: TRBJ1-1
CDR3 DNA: TGTGCCAGCAGCTCGAGGATGGGCACTGAAGCTTTCTTT
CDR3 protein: CASSSRMGTEAFF

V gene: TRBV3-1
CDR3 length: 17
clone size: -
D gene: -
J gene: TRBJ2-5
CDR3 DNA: TGTGCCAACAGCCAAGATCCTCCCATTTCTTTTTCTGAGACCCAGTACTTC
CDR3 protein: CANSQDPPISFSETQYF

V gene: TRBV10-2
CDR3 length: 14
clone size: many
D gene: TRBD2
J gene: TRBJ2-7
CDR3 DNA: TGCGCCAGCAGTGTACTAGCGGGGGGGAACGAGCAGTACTTC
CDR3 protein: CASSVLAGGNEQYF

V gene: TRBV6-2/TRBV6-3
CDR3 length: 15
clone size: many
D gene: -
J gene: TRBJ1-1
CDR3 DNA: TGTGCCAGCAGAACGGGGTTGGAGGTAAACACTGAAGCTTTCTTT
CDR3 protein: CASRTGLEVNTEAFF

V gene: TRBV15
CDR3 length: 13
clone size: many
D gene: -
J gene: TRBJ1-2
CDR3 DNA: TGTGCCACCAGCAGAGGTCCCCGGTATGGCTACACCTTC
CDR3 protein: CATSRGPRYGYTF

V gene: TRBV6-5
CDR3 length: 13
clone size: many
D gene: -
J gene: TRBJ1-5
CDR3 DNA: TGTGCCAGCATAGGGCAGATGGGACAGCCCCAGCATTTT
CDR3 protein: CASIGQMGQPQHF

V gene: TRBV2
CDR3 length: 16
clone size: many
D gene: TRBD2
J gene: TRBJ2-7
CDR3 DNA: TGTGCCAGCAGTGAACGGTCTAGCGGGAAGGGGCGTAAGCAGTACTTC
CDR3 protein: CASSERSSGKGRKQYF

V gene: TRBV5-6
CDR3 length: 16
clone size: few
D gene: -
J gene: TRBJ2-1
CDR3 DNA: TGTGCCAGCAGCCTGGAGGGACCCAGCTCCTACAATGAGCAGTTCTTC
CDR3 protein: CASSLEGPSSYNEQFF

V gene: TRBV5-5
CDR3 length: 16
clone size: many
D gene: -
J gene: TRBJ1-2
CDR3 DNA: TGTGCCAGCTGCACATGTGTCTCGCGAAAGACCTATGGCTACACCTTC
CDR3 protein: CASCTCVSRKTYGYTF

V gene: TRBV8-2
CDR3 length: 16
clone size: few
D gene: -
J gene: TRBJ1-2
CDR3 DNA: TGTGGCAGTGACTTTTTTGATAGCCGAAAGACCTATGGCTACACCTTC
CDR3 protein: CGSDFFDSRKTYGYTF

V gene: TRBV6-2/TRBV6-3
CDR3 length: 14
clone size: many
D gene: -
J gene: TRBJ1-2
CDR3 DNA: TGTGCCAGCAGTCGGAACAGGGCCCTCTCGGGCTACACCTTC
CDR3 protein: CASSRNRALSGYTF

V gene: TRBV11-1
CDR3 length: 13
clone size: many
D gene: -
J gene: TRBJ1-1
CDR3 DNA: TGTGCCAGCAGCACAACATCGAACACTGAAGCTTTCTTT
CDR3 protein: CASSTTSNTEAFF

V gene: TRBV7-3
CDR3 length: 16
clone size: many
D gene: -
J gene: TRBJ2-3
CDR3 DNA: TGTGCCAGCAGCTTAGGGGCGAGGGGGTTCACAGATACGCAGTATTTT
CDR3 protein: CASSLGARGFTDTQYF

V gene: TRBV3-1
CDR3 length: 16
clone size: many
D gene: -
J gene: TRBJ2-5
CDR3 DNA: TGTGCCAGCAGACGGATTCCCATTTCTTTCTCTGAGACCCAGTACTTC
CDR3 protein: CASRRIPISFSETQYF

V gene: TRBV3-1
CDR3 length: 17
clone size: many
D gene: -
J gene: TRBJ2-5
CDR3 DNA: TGTGCCAGCAGCTATTTGTCTCCCATTTCTTTCTCTGAGACCCAGTACTTC
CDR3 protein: CASSYLSPISFSETQYF

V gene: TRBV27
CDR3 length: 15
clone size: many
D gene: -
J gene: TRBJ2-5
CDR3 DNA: TGTGCCAGCAGTTTAAATCCTAGTGCTAGTGAGACCCAGTACTTC
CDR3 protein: CASSLNPSASETQYF

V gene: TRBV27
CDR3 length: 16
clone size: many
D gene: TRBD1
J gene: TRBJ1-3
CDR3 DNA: TGTGCCAGCAGTCGTCAGGGGGCTCTCTCTGGAAACACCATATATTTT
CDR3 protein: CASSRQGALSGNTIYF

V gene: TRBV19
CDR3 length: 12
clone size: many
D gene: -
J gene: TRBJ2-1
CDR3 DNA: TGTGCCAGTAGTATAGGACTAAAGGGGCAGTTCTTC
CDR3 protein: CASSIGLKGQFF

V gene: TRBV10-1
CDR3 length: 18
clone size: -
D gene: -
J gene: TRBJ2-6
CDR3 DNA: TGCGCCGGCAGTCAATTGGAGATCGCACAAAGTCGGGCCAACGTCCTGACTTTC
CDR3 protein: CAGSQLEIAQSRANVLTF

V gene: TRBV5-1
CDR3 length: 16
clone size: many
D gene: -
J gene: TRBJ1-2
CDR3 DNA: TGCGCCAGCGCAATCTTATCGGTTCGAAAGACCTATGGCTACACCTTC
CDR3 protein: CASAILSVRKTYGYTF

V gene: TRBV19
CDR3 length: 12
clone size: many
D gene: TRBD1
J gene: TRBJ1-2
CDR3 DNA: TGTGCCAGTAGTTTTGGGACAGCTGGCTACACCTTC
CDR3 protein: CASSFGTAGYTF

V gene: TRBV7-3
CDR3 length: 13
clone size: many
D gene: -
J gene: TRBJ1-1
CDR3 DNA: TGTGCCAGCAGCTTAAGCGGGGGTGCTGAAGCTTTCTTT
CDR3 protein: CASSLSGGAEAFF

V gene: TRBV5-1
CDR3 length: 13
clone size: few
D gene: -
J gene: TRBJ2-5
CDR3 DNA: TGCGCCAGCAGCTTGGATTCGCGAGAGACCCAGTACTTC
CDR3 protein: CASSLDSRETQYF

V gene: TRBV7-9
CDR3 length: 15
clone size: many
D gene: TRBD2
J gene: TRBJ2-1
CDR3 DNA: TGTGCCAGCAGCCCGGGACTAGCGGCGGGATATGAGCAGTTCTTC
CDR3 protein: CASSPGLAAGYEQFF

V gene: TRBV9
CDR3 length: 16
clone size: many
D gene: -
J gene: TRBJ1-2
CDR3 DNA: TGTGCCAGCTTTGATGGGTACTCAAGAAAGACCTATGGCTACACCTTC
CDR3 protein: CASFDGYSRKTYGYTF

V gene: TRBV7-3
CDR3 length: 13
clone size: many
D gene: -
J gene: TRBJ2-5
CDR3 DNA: TGTGCCAGCAGCTCAGAGAGACAAGAGACCCAGTACTTC
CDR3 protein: CASSSERQETQYF

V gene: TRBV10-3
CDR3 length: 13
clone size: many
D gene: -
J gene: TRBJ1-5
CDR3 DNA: TGTGCCATCAGTGAGTCAGGGAATCAGCCCCAGCATTTT
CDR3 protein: CAISESGNQPQHF

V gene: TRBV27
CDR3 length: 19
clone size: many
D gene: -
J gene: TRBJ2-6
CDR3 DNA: TGTGCCAGCAGTCAATCAGTATCCTGGCTACAAAGTCGGGCCAACGTCCTGACTTTC
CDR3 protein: CASSQSVSWLQSRANVLTF

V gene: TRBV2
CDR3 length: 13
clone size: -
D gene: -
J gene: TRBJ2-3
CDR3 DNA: TGTGCCAGCAGAGGGTGGGGAAATCAGCCCCAGTATTTT
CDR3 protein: CASRGWGNQPQYF

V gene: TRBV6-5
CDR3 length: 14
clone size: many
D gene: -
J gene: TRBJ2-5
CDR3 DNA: TGTGCCAGCAGTTACTCTGAGAGCCAAGAGACCCAGTACTTC
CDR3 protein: CASSYSESQETQYF

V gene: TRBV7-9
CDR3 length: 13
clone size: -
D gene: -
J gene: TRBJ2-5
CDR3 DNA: TGTGCCAGCAGCTCCGGCCCCTCCGGGACCCAGTACTTC
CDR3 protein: CASSSGPSGTQYF